The T cell receptor beta chain under discussion was sequenced for a study of human T cells and chemical hapten exposure. Study-level points and caveats: TCRs exceeding 1 in 1000 frequency stayed unchanged with DPC sensitization.

As to this clonotype: Its antigen remains unknown.

This CDR3 comprises 13 residues. Germline V gene lookup returns CDR1 DFQATT and CDR2 SNEGSKA (reference sequence). Germline trimming cut 5 bases from V and 6 bases from J; bases unmatched to any gene: 8. As processed by the authors: Across samples, TCR counts had a median of roughly 100,000 and ranged from roughly 23,224 to 750,000. TCRdb called the RACE reads again in MiXCR, with one record for every CDR3 protein. These V and J calls rely on TCRdb rather than the paper's analysis. This table holds 150,000 to 200,000 distinct CDR3 sequences, roughly a quarter found once. Described time point: patch test 3, about 24 weeks after DPC sensitization. Noted treatment: therapeutic diphenylcyclopropenone sensitization with weekly scalp DPC.

The chain is built from TRBV20-1 and TRBJ2-7; 9 bases align to TRBD2. The receptor was isolated from a woman between 40 and 55 years old with alopecia areata. Some clones in this sample may be carry-over from other donors' samples. This sample comprised whole blood, obtained in connection with sensitization to the hapten diphenylcyclopropenone (DPC). The CDR3, as DNA: TGCAGTGCTCCCGCGGCTAGCGGGACCGAGCAGTACTTC. Translating gives CSAPAASGTEQYF.